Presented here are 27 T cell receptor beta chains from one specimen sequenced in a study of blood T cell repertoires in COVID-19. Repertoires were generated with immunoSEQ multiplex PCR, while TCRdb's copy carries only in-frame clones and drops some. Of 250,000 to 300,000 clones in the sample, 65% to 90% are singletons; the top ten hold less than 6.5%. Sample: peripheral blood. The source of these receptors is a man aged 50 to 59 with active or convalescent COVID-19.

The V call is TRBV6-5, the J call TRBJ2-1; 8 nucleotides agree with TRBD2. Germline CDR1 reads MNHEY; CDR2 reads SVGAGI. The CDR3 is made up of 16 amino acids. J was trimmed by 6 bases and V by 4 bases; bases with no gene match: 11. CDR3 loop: CASSWEAGGRANEQFF. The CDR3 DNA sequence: TGTGCCAGCAGTTGGGAGGCGGGAGGTAGGGCCAATGAGCAGTTCTTC.

The CDR3 sequence: CASRAGLGDEQFF. The CDR3 DNA reads as TGCGCCAGCCGTGCGGGATTAGGAGATGAGCAGTTCTTC. The chain joins TRBV4-1 to TRBJ2-1; perhaps TRBD2 as D (6 bases). Germline-derived CDR1 and CDR2 are MGHRA and YSYEKL. V dropped 8 bases and J dropped 8 bases, with 16 bases sitting between them. The CDR3 contains 13 residues.

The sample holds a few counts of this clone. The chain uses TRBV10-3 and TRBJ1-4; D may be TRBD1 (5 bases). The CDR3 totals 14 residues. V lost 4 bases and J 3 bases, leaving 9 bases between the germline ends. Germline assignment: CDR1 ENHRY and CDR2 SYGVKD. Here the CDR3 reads CAISGGGANEKLFF. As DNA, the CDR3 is TGTGCCATCAGTGGGGGAGGGGCTAATGAAAAACTGTTTTTT.

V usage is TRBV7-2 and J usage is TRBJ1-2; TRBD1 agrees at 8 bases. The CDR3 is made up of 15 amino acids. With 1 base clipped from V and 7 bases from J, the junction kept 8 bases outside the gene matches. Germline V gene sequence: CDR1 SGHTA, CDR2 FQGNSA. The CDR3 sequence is CASSLVVQGAVGYTF. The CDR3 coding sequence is TGTGCCAGCAGCTTAGTCGTCCAGGGGGCCGTTGGCTACACCTTC.

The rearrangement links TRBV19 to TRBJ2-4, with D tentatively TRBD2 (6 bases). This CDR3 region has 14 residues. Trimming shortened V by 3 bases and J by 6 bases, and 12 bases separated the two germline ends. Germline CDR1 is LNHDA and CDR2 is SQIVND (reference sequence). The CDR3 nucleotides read TGTGCCAGTAGTATTAAGCAGGGAGGAAACATTCAGTACTTC. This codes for CASSIKQGGNIQYF.

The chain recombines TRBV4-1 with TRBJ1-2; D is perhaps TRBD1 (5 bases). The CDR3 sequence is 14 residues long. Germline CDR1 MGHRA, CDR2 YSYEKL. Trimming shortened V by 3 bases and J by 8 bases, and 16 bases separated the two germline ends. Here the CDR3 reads CASSHIAGFDGYTF. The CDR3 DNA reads TGCGCCAGCAGCCATATTGCAGGGTTTGACGGCTACACCTTC.

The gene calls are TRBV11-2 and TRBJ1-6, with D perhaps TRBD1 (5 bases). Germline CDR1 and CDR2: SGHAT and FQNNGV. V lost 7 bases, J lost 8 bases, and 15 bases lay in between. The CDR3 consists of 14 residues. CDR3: CASTSGVRDSPLHF. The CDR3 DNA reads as TGTGCCAGCACCTCGGGGGTTAGGGATTCACCCCTCCACTTT. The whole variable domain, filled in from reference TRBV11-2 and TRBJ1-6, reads EAGVAQSPRYKIIEKRQSVAFWCNPISGHATLYWYQQILGQGPKLLIQFQNNGVVDDSQLPKDRFSAERLKGVDSTLKIQPAKLEDSAVYLCASTSGVRDSPLHFGNGTRLTVT.

CDR3 sequence: CASSGASGANEQYF. The DNA of the CDR3 is TGTGCCAGCTCAGGGGCAAGCGGGGCAAACGAGCAGTACTTC. V is TRBV18 and J is TRBJ2-7, with 7 positions matching TRBD2. V shed 5 bases, J shed 5 bases, and the junction held 9 bases outside the gene matches. Germline-derived CDR1 and CDR2 are KGHSH and LQKENI. This CDR3 has 14 residues. The variable domain in full, with the rest retrieved from reference TRBV18 and TRBJ2-7, is NAGVMQNPRHLVRRRGQEARLRCSPMKGHSHVYWYRQLPEEGLKFMVYLQKENIIDESGMPKERFSAEFPKEGPSILRIQQVVRGDSAAYFCASSGASGANEQYFGPGTRLTVT.

The CDR3 DNA sequence: TGTGCCAGCAGCACCTTGATGGGGGCCGCTAGCGGGAGACCCTACGAGCAGTACTTC. Translation gives CASSTLMGAASGRPYEQYF. This chain joins TRBV7-9 and TRBJ2-7; 10 bases are a match to TRBD2. Germline V lookup: CDR1 SEHNR, CDR2 FQNEAQ (reference sequence). There are 19 residues in the CDR3. J gave up 2 bases and V 5 bases, and 18 bases lay outside the gene matches.

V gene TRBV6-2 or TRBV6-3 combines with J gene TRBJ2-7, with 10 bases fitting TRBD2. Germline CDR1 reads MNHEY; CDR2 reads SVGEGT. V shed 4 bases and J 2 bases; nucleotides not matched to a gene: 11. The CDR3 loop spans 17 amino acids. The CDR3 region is CASSSRRLAGDPYEQYF. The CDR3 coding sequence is TGTGCCAGCAGTTCACGTCGGCTAGCGGGAGATCCCTACGAGCAGTACTTC.

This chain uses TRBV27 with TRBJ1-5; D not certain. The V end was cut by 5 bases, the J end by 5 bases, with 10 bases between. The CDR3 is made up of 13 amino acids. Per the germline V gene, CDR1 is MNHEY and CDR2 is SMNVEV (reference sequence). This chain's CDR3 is CASSAAWDQPQHF. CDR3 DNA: TGTGCCAGCAGTGCGGCATGGGATCAGCCCCAGCATTTT.

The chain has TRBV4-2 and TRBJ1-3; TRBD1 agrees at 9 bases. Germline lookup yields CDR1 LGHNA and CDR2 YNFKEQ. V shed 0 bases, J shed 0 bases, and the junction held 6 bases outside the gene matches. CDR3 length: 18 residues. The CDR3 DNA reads TGTGCCAGCAGCCAAGAGATGACAGGGGGGAACTCTGGAAACACCATATATTTT. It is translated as CASSQEMTGGNSGNTIYF.

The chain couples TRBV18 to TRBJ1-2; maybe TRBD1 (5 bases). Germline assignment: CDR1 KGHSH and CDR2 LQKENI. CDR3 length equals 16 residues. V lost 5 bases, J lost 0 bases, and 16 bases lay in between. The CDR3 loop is CASSSQPGNANYGYTF. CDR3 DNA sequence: TGTGCCAGCTCATCCCAACCAGGGAATGCTAACTATGGCTACACCTTC. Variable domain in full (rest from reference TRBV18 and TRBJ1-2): NAGVMQNPRHLVRRRGQEARLRCSPMKGHSHVYWYRQLPEEGLKFMVYLQKENIIDESGMPKERFSAEFPKEGPSILRIQQVVRGDSAAYFCASSSQPGNANYGYTFGSGTRLTVV.

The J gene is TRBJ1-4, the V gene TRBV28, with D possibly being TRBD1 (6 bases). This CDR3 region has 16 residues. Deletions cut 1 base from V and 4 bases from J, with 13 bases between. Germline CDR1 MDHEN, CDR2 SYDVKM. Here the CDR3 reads CASSLLGGLSNEKLFF. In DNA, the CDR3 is TGTGCCAGCAGTTTATTGGGGGGGCTCAGTAATGAAAAACTGTTTTTT.

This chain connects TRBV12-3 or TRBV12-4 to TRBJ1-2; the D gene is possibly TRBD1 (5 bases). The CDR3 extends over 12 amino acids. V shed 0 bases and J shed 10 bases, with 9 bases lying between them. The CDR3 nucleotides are TGTGCCAGCAGTTTAGCCAGGGAGGACTACACCTTC. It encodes CASSLAREDYTF.

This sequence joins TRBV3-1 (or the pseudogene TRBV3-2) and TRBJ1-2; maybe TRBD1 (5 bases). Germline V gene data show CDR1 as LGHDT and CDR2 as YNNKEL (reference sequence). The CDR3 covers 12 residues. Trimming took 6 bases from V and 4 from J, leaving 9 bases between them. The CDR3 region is CASRGGVYGYTF. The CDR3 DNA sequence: TGTGCCAGCAGGGGAGGGGTCTATGGCTACACCTTC.

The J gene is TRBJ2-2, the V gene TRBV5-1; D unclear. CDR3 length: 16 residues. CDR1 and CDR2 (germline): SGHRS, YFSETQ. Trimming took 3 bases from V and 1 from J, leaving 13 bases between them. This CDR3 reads CASSWSGSLNTGELFF. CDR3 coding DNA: TGCGCCAGCAGCTGGTCCGGGTCACTGAACACCGGGGAGCTGTTTTTT.

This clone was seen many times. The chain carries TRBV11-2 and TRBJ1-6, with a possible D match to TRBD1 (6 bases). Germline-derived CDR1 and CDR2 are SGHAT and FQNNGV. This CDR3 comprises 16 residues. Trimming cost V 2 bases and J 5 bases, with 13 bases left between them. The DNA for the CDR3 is TGTGCCAGCAGCTTATTAGGACAGCGAAATAATTCACCCCTCCACTTT. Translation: CASSLLGQRNNSPLHF.

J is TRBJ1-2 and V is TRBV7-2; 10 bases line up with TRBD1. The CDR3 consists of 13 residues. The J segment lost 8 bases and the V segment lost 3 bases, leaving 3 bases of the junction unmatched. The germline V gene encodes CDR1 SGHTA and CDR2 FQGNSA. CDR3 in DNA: TGTGCCAGCAGCTTCGGACAGGGGGACGGCTACACCTTC. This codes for CASSFGQGDGYTF.

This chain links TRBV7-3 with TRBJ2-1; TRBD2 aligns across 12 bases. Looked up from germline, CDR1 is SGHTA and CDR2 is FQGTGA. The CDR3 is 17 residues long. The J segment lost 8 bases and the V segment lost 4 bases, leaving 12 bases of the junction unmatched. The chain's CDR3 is CASSSSPTSGRRDEQFF. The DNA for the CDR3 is TGTGCCAGCAGCTCCAGCCCCACTAGCGGGAGGCGCGATGAGCAGTTCTTC.

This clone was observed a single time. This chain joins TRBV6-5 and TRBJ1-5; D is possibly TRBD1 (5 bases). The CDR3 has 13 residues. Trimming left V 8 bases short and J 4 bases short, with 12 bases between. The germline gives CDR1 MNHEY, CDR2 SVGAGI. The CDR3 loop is CASGGVGNQPQHF. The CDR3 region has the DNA TGTGCCAGCGGGGGGGTCGGGAATCAGCCCCAGCATTTT.

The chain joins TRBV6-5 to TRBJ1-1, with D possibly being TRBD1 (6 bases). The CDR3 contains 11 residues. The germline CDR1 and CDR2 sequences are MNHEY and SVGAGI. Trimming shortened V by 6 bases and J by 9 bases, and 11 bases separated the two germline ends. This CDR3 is CASSSQGQAFF. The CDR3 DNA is TGTGCCAGCAGCTCACAGGGTCAAGCTTTCTTT.

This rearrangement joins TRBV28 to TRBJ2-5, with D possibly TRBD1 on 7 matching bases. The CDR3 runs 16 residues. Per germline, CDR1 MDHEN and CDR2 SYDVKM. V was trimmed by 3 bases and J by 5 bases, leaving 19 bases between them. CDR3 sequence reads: CASSLGRTGGGETQYF. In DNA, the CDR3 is TGTGCCAGCAGTTTGGGTAGGACAGGAGGAGGGGAGACCCAGTACTTC.

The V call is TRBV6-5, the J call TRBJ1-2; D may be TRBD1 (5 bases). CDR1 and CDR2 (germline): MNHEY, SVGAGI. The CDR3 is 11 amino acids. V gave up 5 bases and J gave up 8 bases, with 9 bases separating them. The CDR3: CASSMGGGYTF. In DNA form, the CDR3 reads TGTGCCAGCAGTATGGGGGGGGGCTACACCTTC.

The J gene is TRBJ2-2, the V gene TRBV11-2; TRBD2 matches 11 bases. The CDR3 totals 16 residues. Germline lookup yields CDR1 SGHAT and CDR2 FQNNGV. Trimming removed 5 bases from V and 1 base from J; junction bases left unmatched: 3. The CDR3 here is CASSLTSGRNTGELFF. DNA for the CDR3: TGTGCCAGCAGCCTAACTAGCGGGAGGAACACCGGGGAGCTGTTTTTT. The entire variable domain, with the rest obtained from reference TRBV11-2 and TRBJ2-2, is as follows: EAGVAQSPRYKIIEKRQSVAFWCNPISGHATLYWYQQILGQGPKLLIQFQNNGVVDDSQLPKDRFSAERLKGVDSTLKIQPAKLEDSAVYLCASSLTSGRNTGELFFGEGSRLTVL.

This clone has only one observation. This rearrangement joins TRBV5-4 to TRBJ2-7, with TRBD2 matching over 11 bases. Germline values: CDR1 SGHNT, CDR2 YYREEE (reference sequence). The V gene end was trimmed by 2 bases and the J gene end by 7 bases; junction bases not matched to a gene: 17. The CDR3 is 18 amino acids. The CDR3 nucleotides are TGTGCCAGCAGCTTATCCCCTTCTTTAGCGGGAGGGCTGGGTGAGCAGTACTTC. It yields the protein CASSLSPSLAGGLGEQYF.

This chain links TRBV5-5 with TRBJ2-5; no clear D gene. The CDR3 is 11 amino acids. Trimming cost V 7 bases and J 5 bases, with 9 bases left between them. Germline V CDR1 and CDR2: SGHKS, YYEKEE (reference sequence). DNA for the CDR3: TGTGCCAGCCGTGTCGGGGAGACCCAGTACTTC. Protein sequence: CASRVGETQYF.